The sequence of this T cell receptor (beta chain) was determined in a study of blood T cell repertoires in COVID-19. At the level of the study: Acute and convalescent COVID-19 samples came from the United States, Italy and Spain. The analysed material was cDNA or gDNA that came from T cells, B-cell-depleted T cells, or PBMCs.

Original methodology: Estimated nucleated cell counts came from reference gene primer amplification. Profiling relied on immunoSEQ multiplex PCR, and the TCRdb table lists in-frame clones only, not all of them. V, J and clone size derive from that table, while D and trimming were established from the DNA sequence. This table has approximately 250,000 clones, 70% to 90% appearing once. The V end was cut by 4 bases, the J end by 0 bases, with 7 bases between. Germline loops: CDR1 SGHDT, CDR2 YYEEEE. The CDR3 is 13 residues long. What was sequenced was peripheral blood. The genes are TRBV5-6 and TRBJ1-1; D uncertain. The clonotype comes from a man aged 25-45 years with active or convalescent COVID-19. In DNA form, the CDR3 reads TGTGCCAGCAGCGTGAGGGTGAACACTGAAGCTTTCTTT. This translates into CASSVRVNTEAFF.